These 27 T cell receptor beta chains were all obtained from the same sample, sequenced in a study of shared clonotypes between healthy human individuals. Data came from immunoSEQ multiplex PCR; TCRdb stores just in-frame clones and leaves some out. This repertoire shows 1,500,000 or so clones, approximately 98.5% found once; its top ten account for over 0.3%. The sample taken for sequencing was naive CD4+ T cells sorted from blood. Subset in this sample: CD45RA+ positively selected. The receptors were sampled from a man aged 25 to 40 in good health.

Details on this clone: The identical CDR3 is also encoded by other nucleotide sequences in the sample. The chain employs TRBV5-1 and TRBJ2-1; 11 bases are shared with TRBD2. V lost 0 bases and J lost 7; bases outside the gene matches: 3. The CDR3 extends over 15 amino acids. The germline gives CDR1 SGHRS, CDR2 YFSETQ. CDR3 nucleotide sequence: TGCGCCAGCAGCTTGGTAACTAGCGGGAGTAATGAGCAGTTCTTC. This codes for CASSLVTSGSNEQFF.

The chain combines TRBV28 with TRBJ2-3, with 7 bases that match TRBD2. The CDR3 spans 16 residues. The junction had 11 bases not matched to a gene; V was cut back by 6 bases and J by 2 bases. CDR1 MDHEN and CDR2 SYDVKM come from the germline V gene. The CDR3 sequence: CASRTRGMGTTDTQYF. As DNA, the CDR3 is TGTGCCAGCAGGACGCGGGGGATGGGGACCACAGATACGCAGTATTTT.

The V and J genes are TRBV6-6 and TRBJ2-7; D ambiguous. The CDR3 runs 15 residues. The V end was cut by 6 bases, the J end by 1 base, with 16 bases between. Germline CDR1 reads MNHNY; CDR2 reads SVGAGI (reference sequence). DNA for the CDR3: TGTGCCAGCAGCGTCCTAAGAACGTGGTCCTACGAGCAGTACTTC. It specifies CASSVLRTWSYEQYF.

This clone was found once. V is TRBV6-5 and J is TRBJ1-4, with 7 bases that match TRBD1. The V segment lost 5 bases and the J segment 6 bases; nucleotides outside the gene matches: 6. The CDR3 sequence is 14 residues long. Germline lookup yields CDR1 MNHEY and CDR2 SVGAGI. CDR3 protein: CASSRGGTDEKLFF. CDR3 nucleotides: TGTGCCAGCAGTAGGGGGGGGACAGATGAAAAACTGTTTTTT.

This clone occurred once. The sample has other DNA sequences that encode this CDR3 too. The rearrangement uses TRBV10-3 and TRBJ2-3; no clear D. The CDR3 is 12 amino acids. Germline V gene lookup returns CDR1 ENHRY and CDR2 SYGVKD. V lost 2 bases and J 4 bases, leaving 4 bases between the germline ends. This CDR3 is CAISEVADTQYF. The DNA for the CDR3 is TGTGCCATCAGTGAGGTTGCAGATACGCAGTATTTT.

The chain has TRBV19 and TRBJ2-2; D may be TRBD2 (6 bases). Trimming left V 6 bases short and J 5 bases short, with 16 bases between. The CDR3 covers 15 residues. Germline V gene data show CDR1 as LNHDA and CDR2 as SQIVND (reference sequence). CDR3 in amino acids: CASRKPREGTGELFF. CDR3 in DNA: TGTGCCAGTAGGAAACCGCGGGAAGGTACCGGGGAGCTGTTTTTT.

The chain uses TRBV28 and TRBJ1-5; TRBD1 matches 9 bases. The CDR3 is 12 amino acids. Looked up from germline, CDR1 is MDHEN and CDR2 is SYDVKM. V dropped 10 bases and J dropped 6; count of bases not matched to a gene: 4. The CDR3 nucleotides read TGTGCCACCGGGACAGGGATTCAGCCCCAGCATTTT. It yields the protein CATGTGIQPQHF.

The chain carries TRBV5-4 and TRBJ2-6; D ambiguous. The V gene's germline CDR1 is SGHNT and CDR2 YYREEE (reference sequence). Trimming cost V 4 bases and J 3 bases, with 8 bases left between them. This CDR3 is built from 14 residues. CDR3 sequence reads: CASSPLGGANVLTF. The CDR3 bases are TGTGCCAGCAGCCCGTTGGGTGGGGCCAACGTCCTGACTTTC.

This chain links TRBV5-1 with TRBJ2-5, with 8 nucleotides matching TRBD1. The junction had 11 bases not matched to a gene; V was cut back by 0 bases and J by 7 bases. The CDR3 spans 16 residues. Germline V gene lookup returns CDR1 SGHRS and CDR2 YFSETQ. CDR3 in DNA: TGCGCCAGCAGCTTGGCCCCTACAGGGGGGTCGGGGACCCAGTACTTC. It specifies CASSLAPTGGSGTQYF.

V is TRBV10-3 and J is TRBJ2-3; the D is unclear. The CDR3 totals 16 residues. Trimming removed 2 bases at V and 0 bases at J, with 12 bases between. Germline V gives CDR1 ENHRY, CDR2 SYGVKD. For the CDR3, the DNA is TGTGCCATCAGTGAGGCTGCGTCGGCGAGCACAGATACGCAGTATTTT. It is translated as CAISEAASASTDTQYF.

V gene TRBV5-8 combines with J gene TRBJ1-5; 8 nucleotides match TRBD1. This CDR3 is 15 amino acids long. Germline V gene sequence: CDR1 SGHTS, CDR2 YDEGEE. Trimming at V came to 4 bases and at J to 4 bases, leaving 7 bases not matched to a gene. The CDR3 region has the DNA TGTGCCAGCAGCCCGGGACAGGTCGTTAATCAGCCCCAGCATTTT. It translates to CASSPGQVVNQPQHF.

The genes are TRBV11-2 and TRBJ1-4; D is possibly TRBD1 (6 bases). This CDR3 has 13 amino acids. V lost 3 bases, J lost 8 bases, and 10 bases lay in between. The germline gives CDR1 SGHAT, CDR2 FQNNGV. The CDR3: CASSFGTREKLFF. The DNA of the CDR3 is TGTGCCAGCAGCTTTGGGACACGCGAAAAACTGTTTTTT.

The chain combines TRBV2 with TRBJ2-7; tentative D call: TRBD1 (6 bases). CDR3 length: 13 amino acids. CDR1 is SNHLY and CDR2 is FYNNEI in the germline V gene. V gave up 9 bases and J gave up 2 bases, with 14 bases separating them. The CDR3 reads CARRKRGTYEQYF. DNA for the CDR3: TGTGCCAGGAGAAAAAGGGGGACCTACGAGCAGTACTTC.

The chain links TRBV27 to TRBJ2-3, with 8 nucleotides matching TRBD1. V shed 5 bases, J shed 0 bases, and the junction held 7 bases outside the gene matches. The length of the CDR3 is 16 residues. In germline, CDR1 is MNHEY, CDR2 SMNVEV (reference sequence). Here the CDR3 reads CASSRRQGSSTDTQYF. The CDR3 nucleotides are TGTGCCAGCAGTCGTAGACAGGGGTCTAGCACAGATACGCAGTATTTT.

This clone was detected once. The chain has TRBV4-2 and TRBJ1-5; TRBD1 is a possible D gene (6 bases). This CDR3 has 18 amino acids. Trimming cost V 0 bases and J 0 bases, with 15 bases left between them. Germline V lookup: CDR1 LGHNA, CDR2 YNFKEQ. CDR3 sequence: CASSQDPWTVYSNQPQHF. The CDR3 coding sequence is TGTGCCAGCAGCCAAGACCCGTGGACAGTTTATAGCAATCAGCCCCAGCATTTT.

The chain's CDR3 is CASSLEMDSPTDTQYF. CDR3 nucleotides: TGCGCCAGCAGCTTGGAGATGGATTCCCCCACAGATACGCAGTATTTT. The chain has TRBV5-1 and TRBJ2-3; D remains ambiguous. The V end lost 0 bases, the J end lost 2 bases, and 13 bases lay between the germline ends. Per the germline V gene, CDR1 is SGHRS and CDR2 is YFSETQ. The CDR3 spans 16 residues.

This rearrangement joins TRBV5-1 to TRBJ1-5, with 7 bases fitting TRBD1. V lost 3 bases and J lost 3; bases outside the gene matches: 3. The germline V gene encodes CDR1 SGHRS and CDR2 YFSETQ. This CDR3 spans 14 amino acids. CDR3 residues: CASSSGGFNQPQHF. CDR3 nucleotide sequence: TGCGCCAGCAGCTCAGGGGGGTTCAATCAGCCCCAGCATTTT.

This rearrangement joins TRBV28 to TRBJ1-1; D gene unclear. Germline V gene data show CDR1 as MDHEN and CDR2 as SYDVKM. V lost 2 bases, J lost 10 bases, and 11 bases lay in between. This CDR3 contains 12 residues. CDR3 nucleotide sequence: TGTGCCAGCAGTTTAGCGGGGAACGGAGCTTTCTTT. Translating it yields CASSLAGNGAFF.

The sample holds one count of this clone. The chain carries TRBV4-3 and TRBJ2-2; D is ambiguous. Germline V gene lookup returns CDR1 LGHNA and CDR2 YSLEER. CDR3 size: 18 residues. V was clipped by 0 bases and J by 5 bases, with 19 bases between them. In DNA form, the CDR3 reads TGCGCCAGCAGCCAAGAGCCCGGCCTTCCCTTTTATACCGGGGAGCTGTTTTTT. Translation gives CASSQEPGLPFYTGELFF.

The V call is TRBV6-4, the J call TRBJ2-1, with 10 bases lining up with TRBD2. Germline CDR1 reads MRHNA; CDR2 reads SNTAGT. Trimming took 0 bases from V and 0 from J; bases not matched to a gene: 2. This CDR3 region has 17 residues. The DNA of the CDR3 is TGTGCCAGCAGTGACTCCCCTAGCGGGAGCTCCTACAATGAGCAGTTCTTC. It codes for CASSDSPSGSSYNEQFF.

The chain links TRBV25-1 to TRBJ2-1; 7 nucleotides match TRBD1. V gave up 3 bases and J gave up 5 bases; unmatched junction bases: 10. In germline, CDR1 is MGHDK, CDR2 SYGVNS. The length of the CDR3 is 16 residues. The CDR3 DNA sequence: TGTGCCAGCAGTGATCCCGGGACAGTCACTAACAATGAGCAGTTCTTC. It codes for CASSDPGTVTNNEQFF.

The gene calls are TRBV23-1 and TRBJ2-7, with D possibly being TRBD2 (5 bases). TRBV23-1 is labeled an ORF, and its function is uncertain. This CDR3 spans 15 amino acids. Trimming took 3 bases from V and 7 from J, leaving 19 bases between them. The CDR3 DNA is TGCGCCAGCAGTCAGGCCTGGGAGCCAGAGGAGGAGCAGTACTTC. Translation: CASSQAWEPEEEQYF.

J is TRBJ1-5 and V is TRBV28, with TRBD1 matching 11 bases. CDR3 length: 20 amino acids. Germline-derived CDR1 and CDR2 are MDHEN and SYDVKM. J was trimmed by 0 bases and V by 3 bases; bases with no gene match: 13. CDR3 amino acids: CASSFIFGTGGTDSNQPQHF. CDR3 nucleotide sequence: TGTGCCAGCAGTTTCATTTTCGGGACAGGGGGAACAGATAGCAATCAGCCCCAGCATTTT.

The chain has TRBV7-2 and TRBJ2-7, with 8 bases that match TRBD2. CDR1 SGHTA and CDR2 FQGNSA come from the germline V gene. The trim removed 2 bases at V and 4 bases at J, leaving 10 bases unmatched. CDR3 length: 16 residues. The CDR3 region is CASSLFFGSGKYEQYF. In DNA form, the CDR3 reads TGTGCCAGCAGCTTATTCTTTGGTAGCGGGAAATACGAGCAGTACTTC.

This chain uses TRBV30 with TRBJ2-5; 7 nucleotides agree with TRBD1. The CDR3 has 14 amino acids. Germline CDR1 GTSNPN, CDR2 SVGIG (reference sequence). V lost 1 base and J lost 3; bases outside the gene matches: 5. CDR3 coding DNA: TGTGCCTGGAGTGAGTTTGGGACAGAAGAGACCCAGTACTTC. Translated: CAWSEFGTEETQYF.

This clone was seen only once. V usage is TRBV7-2 and J usage is TRBJ2-7, with 11 bases fitting TRBD2. There are 15 residues in the CDR3. Germline assignment: CDR1 SGHTA and CDR2 FQGNSA. Trimming cost V 5 bases and J 3 bases; bases outside gene matches: 6. CDR3 nucleotides: TGTGCCAGCAGCCACGGGACTAGCGGACTCTACGAGCAGTACTTC. It specifies CASSHGTSGLYEQYF.

The chain uses TRBV5-1 and TRBJ2-5, with no clear D. The CDR3 is 17 residues long. Germline V gene sequence: CDR1 SGHRS, CDR2 YFSETQ. V lost 3 bases and J lost 0, with 18 bases in between. In DNA, the CDR3 is TGCGCCAGCAGCTCGGGTGTGGCAGGAGTGTACCAAGAGACCCAGTACTTC. Amino acids: CASSSGVAGVYQETQYF.